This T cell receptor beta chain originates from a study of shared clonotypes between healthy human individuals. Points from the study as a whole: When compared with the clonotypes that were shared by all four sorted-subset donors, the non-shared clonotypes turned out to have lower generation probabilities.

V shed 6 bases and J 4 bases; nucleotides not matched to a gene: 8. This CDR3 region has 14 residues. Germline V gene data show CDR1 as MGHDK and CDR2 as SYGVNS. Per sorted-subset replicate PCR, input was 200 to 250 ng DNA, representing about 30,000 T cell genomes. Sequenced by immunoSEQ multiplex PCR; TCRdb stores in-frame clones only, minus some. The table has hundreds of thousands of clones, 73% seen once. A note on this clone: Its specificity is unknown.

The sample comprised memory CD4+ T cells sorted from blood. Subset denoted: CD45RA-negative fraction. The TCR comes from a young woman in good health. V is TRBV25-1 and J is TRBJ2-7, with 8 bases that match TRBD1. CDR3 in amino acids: CASRSGTGEYEQYF. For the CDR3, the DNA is TGTGCCAGCAGATCCGGGACAGGCGAATACGAGCAGTACTTC.